Listed below are T cell receptor beta chains from one sample, sequenced in a study of blood T cell repertoires in COVID-19. The assay was immunoSEQ multiplex PCR, and TCRdb's table has in-frame clones only and misses some. The table lists 210,000 or so clones, around 84% of them singletons. Sequencing was performed on peripheral blood. These receptors were collected from a woman aged 80 or over with active or convalescent COVID-19. Each CDR3 is given with its conserved first and last residue. The D gene is left open where the match is weak. Clone size, where shown, is once, few, many, or a class for clones that have expanded.

size	V	D	J	DNA	CDR3
-	TRBV7-2	TRBD2	TRBJ2-3	TGTGCCAGCAGCCCCGGGGGGACCCTTAGCACAGATACGCAGTATTTT	CASSPGGTLSTDTQYF
many	TRBV6-2/TRBV6-3	TRBD1	TRBJ1-4	TGTGCCAGCAGCCAGGACAGGACCGCAACTAATGAAAAACTGTTTTTT	CASSQDRTATNEKLFF
-	TRBV2	TRBD2	TRBJ2-5	TGTGCCAGCAGGAGAGGACTAGCCGGAGAGACCCAGTACTTC	CASRRGLAGETQYF
-	TRBV18	TRBD1	TRBJ1-2	TGTGCCAGCTCACCACAGGGGGCGGATGGCTACACCTTC	CASSPQGADGYTF
-	TRBV5-1	-	TRBJ2-3	TGCGCCAGCAGCCGGACGGGGGGCACAGATACGCAGTATTTT	CASSRTGGTDTQYF
-	TRBV3-1/TRBV3-2	TRBD1	TRBJ1-3	TGTGCCAGCAGACAAAGGGACAGACAACTAACCATATATTTT	CASRQRDRQLTIYF
-	TRBV5-1	-	TRBJ2-7	TGCGCCAGCAGCTTGCCTCCGAGTTACGAGCAGTACTTC	CASSLPPSYEQYF
-	TRBV7-3	TRBD1	TRBJ1-1	TGTGCCAGCGGGACAGGGGCTAACACTGAAGCTTTCTTT	CASGTGANTEAFF
-	TRBV27	-	TRBJ2-2	TGTGCCAGCAGTTTATCGAGGGGGTCCGGGGAGCTGTTTTTT	CASSLSRGSGELFF
-	TRBV6-5	TRBD1	TRBJ1-6	TGTGCCAGCAGTAGCGGACAGGGGTACTTTCCACCCCTCCACTTT	CASSSGQGYFPPLHF
-	TRBV6-7	TRBD2	TRBJ2-1	TGTGCCAGCAGTTACGGGCGGACTAGCGGGAGGTCCCCCTCTACGAATGAGCAGTTCTTC	CASSYGRTSGRSPSTNEQFF
few	TRBV2	-	TRBJ1-1	TGTGCCAGCAGCCCTTCCTTGAACACTGAAGCTTTCTTT	CASSPSLNTEAFF
once	TRBV4-1	TRBD1	TRBJ2-1	TGCGCCAGCAGCCAGAGGGTTTCCACAGGGGTCCCCTCGGAGCAGTTCTTC	CASSQRVSTGVPSEQFF
-	TRBV9	-	TRBJ2-2	TGTGCCAGCAGCGCTGGATCCAGCGCTAACGGGGAGCTGTTTTTT	CASSAGSSANGELFF
-	TRBV18	-	TRBJ2-3	TGTGCCAGCTCGGAGGCGGTAGATACGCAGTATTTT	CASSEAVDTQYF
-	TRBV13	-	TRBJ2-7	TGTGCCAGCAGCTTAGGGGGGGGCTACGAGCAGTACTTC	CASSLGGGYEQYF
-	TRBV6-5	TRBD1	TRBJ1-4	TGTGCCAGCAGCCCGACAGGGGGGTCTGAAAAACTGTTTTTT	CASSPTGGSEKLFF
-	TRBV9	-	TRBJ2-2	TGTGCCAGCAGCGCGGGTGTTCAATCGAACACCGGGGAGCTGTTTTTT	CASSAGVQSNTGELFF
-	TRBV2	-	TRBJ1-1	TGTGCCAGCAGTGGGCCAGGGATGAACACTGAAGCTTTCTTT	CASSGPGMNTEAFF
-	TRBV19	-	TRBJ1-4	TGTGCCAGTAGTATTGTGTCGAGGAGCGGGAGACATAATGAAAAACTGTTTTTT	CASSIVSRSGRHNEKLFF
-	TRBV6-1	TRBD1	TRBJ1-3	TGTGCCAGCAGTGACAGGGGGCCTGGAAACACCATATATTTT	CASSDRGPGNTIYF
-	TRBV2	-	TRBJ2-2	TGTGCCAGCAAATGGACAGCGAACACCGGGGAGCTGTTTTTT	CASKWTANTGELFF
-	TRBV10-1	TRBD1	TRBJ2-1	TGCGCCAGCAGTGAGTGCAAACCGACAGGGATCCACAATGAGCAGTTCTTC	CASSECKPTGIHNEQFF
-	TRBV6-2/TRBV6-3	TRBD2	TRBJ2-3	TGTGCCAGCAGTTACTCGCCGGGAGGGGGTTCGACAGATACGCAGTATTTT	CASSYSPGGGSTDTQYF
few	TRBV7-9	TRBD2	TRBJ2-7	TGTGCCAGCAGCCAAATCGCCCTAGCGGGGTCCTACGAGCAGTACTTC	CASSQIALAGSYEQYF
once	TRBV5-8	TRBD1	TRBJ2-5	TGTGCCAGCACTCCCAGGGGGCAAGAGACCCAGTACTTC	CASTPRGQETQYF
once	TRBV11-2	-	TRBJ1-1	TGTGCCAGCAGCCCCGCGGCCGTTAACACTGAAGCTTTCTTT	CASSPAAVNTEAFF
-	TRBV29-1	-	TRBJ2-5	TGCAGCGGCGGTGGAAGCGCGGGTTCAGAGACCCAGTACTTC	CSGGGSAGSETQYF
once	TRBV5-1	-	TRBJ2-3	TGCGCCAGCAGGGTGGGGACTCGAGCCGCAGATACGCAGTATTTT	CASRVGTRAADTQYF
-	TRBV28	-	TRBJ2-7	TGTGCCACCATTCGGGGGGCCGAGGGGTACGAGCAGTACTTC	CATIRGAEGYEQYF
few	TRBV11-2	-	TRBJ2-5	TGTGCCAGCAGCGCAGGGGCAGTTCGAGAGACCCAGTACTTC	CASSAGAVRETQYF
-	TRBV7-9	-	TRBJ2-1	TGTGCCAGCAGCTTACGGTTGACCCCACAGGTTTACAATGAGCAGTTCTTC	CASSLRLTPQVYNEQFF